This T cell receptor (beta chain) emerged from a study of OX40 agonist ivuxolimab in advanced cancers. Regarding the research as a whole: Ivuxolimab was a fully human IgG2 agonistic monoclonal antibody targeting the costimulatory receptor OX40 (CD134). Intravenous ivuxolimab was administered to patients every 2 weeks at six dose levels: 0.01, 0.1, 0.3, 1.5, 3 and 10 mg/kg. Of the 50 to 55 dose-escalation patients, hepatocellular carcinoma was present in about 20, melanoma in approximately 15, renal cell carcinoma in 9 and head and neck cancer in 9. In the dose-escalation cohort, 65% to 85% of patients were male, and the mean age was 60 years with a range of roughly 20 to 79. Prior anti-PD-1, anti-PD-L1 or anti-CTLA-4 therapy was permitted, and approximately 40% of dose-escalation patients had received checkpoint inhibitors. Partial responses were achieved by three dose-escalation patients, of whom one had hepatocellular carcinoma and two had cutaneous melanoma. The purpose of peripheral TCRbeta sequencing was to test whether ivuxolimab changed TCR sequence diversity and led to clonal T-cell expansion. The monotherapy dose-escalation portion (N ≈ 52 patients) of the phase I ivuxolimab trial is reported in the paper. Broader findings and caveats from the paper: Low levels of normalized T-cell clonal expansion were also seen in some nonresponding patients. In partial responders in the 0.1-3.0 mg/kg groups, normalized peripheral clonal expansion was found to be among the lowest, especially among CD8+ T cells. After ivuxolimab, CD8+ T cells had more expanded clones than CD4+ T cells on average. Which antigens the clonally expanded peripheral T cells were specific for was not determined. At doses from 0.1 to 3.0 mg/kg, clonal expansion was seen in both CD4+ and CD8+ blood T cells between baseline and week 6.

Patients with autoimmune disease history or receiving systemic immunosuppression were excluded from the trial. Peripheral blood for TCR sequencing was collected from all dose cohorts at baseline, on cycle 4 day 1, and on cycle 7 day 1. The samples were taken from a phase I, first-in-human, multicenter, open-label dose-escalation trial of ivuxolimab. Adults with locally advanced or metastatic melanoma, renal cell, hepatocellular, or head and neck squamous cell carcinoma were enrolled in the trial. Before TCR sequencing, CD4+ T cells and CD8+ T cells were sorted from peripheral blood as separate populations. Genomic DNA was extracted from sorted cells for sequencing of the TCRbeta CDR3 region. The immunoSEQ Assay was used for sequencing of TCRbeta CDR3 regions. TCRdb re-hosts the immuneACCESS table, in-frame sequences only. Its copies lack some clones; in the studies checked, an unresolved V gene accounts for under half of them, and the cause for the rest is not known. Across this sample there are some 83,000 clones, with 86% seen only once. 1.5% to 2% of the sample is in the top ten clones.

CDR3 length: 14 amino acids, cysteine to phenylalanine. Left in the record is the CDR3 DNA by itself, 42 bases read in frame from the first base. Germline trimming amounts to 1 base on V and 5 bases on J, with 3 as the count of junction bases outside the gene matches. The germline V gene supplies CDR1 MDHEN and CDR2 SYDVKM. As regards this clone: No antigen is known for it. Within one base of it there is no much larger clone, and no base qualities were kept.

The chain couples TRBV28 to TRBJ2-7; 9 nucleotides in the junction match TRBD1. This TCR came from an adult with an advanced solid tumor such as melanoma, head and neck, liver or kidney cancer. Specimen: CD4+ or CD8+ T cells sorted from blood, collected in a trial of the OX40 agonist ivuxolimab. The CDR3 protein sequence reads: CASSLSDRGNEQYF. The bases read TGTGCCAGCAGTTTATCCGACAGGGGGAACGAGCAGTACTTC.